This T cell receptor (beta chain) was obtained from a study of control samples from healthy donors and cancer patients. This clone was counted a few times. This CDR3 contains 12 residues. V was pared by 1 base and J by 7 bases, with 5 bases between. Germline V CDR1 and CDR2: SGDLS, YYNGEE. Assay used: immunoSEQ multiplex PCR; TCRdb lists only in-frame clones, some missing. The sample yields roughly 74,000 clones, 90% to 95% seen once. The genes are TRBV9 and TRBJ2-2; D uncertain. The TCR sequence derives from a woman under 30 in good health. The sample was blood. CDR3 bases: TGTGCCAGCAGCGTATTTTTCGGGGAGCTGTTTTTT. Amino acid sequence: CASSVFFGELFF.